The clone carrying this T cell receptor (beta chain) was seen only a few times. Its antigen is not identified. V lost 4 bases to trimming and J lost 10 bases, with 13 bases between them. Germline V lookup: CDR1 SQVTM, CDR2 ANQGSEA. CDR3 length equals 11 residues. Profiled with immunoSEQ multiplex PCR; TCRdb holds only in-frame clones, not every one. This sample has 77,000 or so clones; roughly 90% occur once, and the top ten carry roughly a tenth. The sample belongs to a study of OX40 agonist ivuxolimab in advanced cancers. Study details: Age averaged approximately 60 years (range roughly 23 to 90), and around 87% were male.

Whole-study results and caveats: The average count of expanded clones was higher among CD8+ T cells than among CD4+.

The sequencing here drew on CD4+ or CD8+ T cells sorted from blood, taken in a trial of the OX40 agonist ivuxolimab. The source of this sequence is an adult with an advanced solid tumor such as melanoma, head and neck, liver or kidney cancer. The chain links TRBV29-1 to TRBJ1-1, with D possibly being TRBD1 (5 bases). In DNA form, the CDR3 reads TGCAGCGTTGGTCTGGGTGGGGGAGCTTTCTTT. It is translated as CSVGLGGGAFF.